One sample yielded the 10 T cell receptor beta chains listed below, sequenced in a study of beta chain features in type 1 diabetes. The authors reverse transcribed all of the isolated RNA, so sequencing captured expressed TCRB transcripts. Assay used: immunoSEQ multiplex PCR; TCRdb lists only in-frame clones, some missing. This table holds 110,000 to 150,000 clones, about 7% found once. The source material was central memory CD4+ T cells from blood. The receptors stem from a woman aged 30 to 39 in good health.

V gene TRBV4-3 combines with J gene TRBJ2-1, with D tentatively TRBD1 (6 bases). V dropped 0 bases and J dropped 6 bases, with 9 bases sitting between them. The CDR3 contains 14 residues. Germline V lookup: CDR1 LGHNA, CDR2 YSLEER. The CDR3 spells CASSQDRDTNEQFF. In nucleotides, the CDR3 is TGCGCCAGCAGCCAAGATAGGGACACCAATGAGCAGTTCTTC.

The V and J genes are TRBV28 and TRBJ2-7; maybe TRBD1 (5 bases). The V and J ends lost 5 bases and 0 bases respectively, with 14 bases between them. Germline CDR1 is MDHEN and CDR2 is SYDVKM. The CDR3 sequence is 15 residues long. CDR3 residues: CASSPWGSLSYEQYF. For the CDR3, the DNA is TGTGCCAGCAGTCCCTGGGGCTCCCTCTCCTACGAGCAGTACTTC. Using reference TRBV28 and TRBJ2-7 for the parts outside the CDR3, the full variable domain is DVKVTQSSRYLVKRTGEKVFLECVQDMDHENMFWYRQDPGLGLRLIYFSYDVKMKEKGDIPEGYSVSREKKERFSLILESASTNQTSMYLCASSPWGSLSYEQYFGPGTRLTVT.

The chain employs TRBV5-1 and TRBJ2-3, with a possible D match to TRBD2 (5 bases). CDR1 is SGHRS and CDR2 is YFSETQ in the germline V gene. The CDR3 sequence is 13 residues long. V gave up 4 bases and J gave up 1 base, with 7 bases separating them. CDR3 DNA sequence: TGCGCCAGCAGCGTTAGCGGCACAGATACGCAGTATTTT. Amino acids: CASSVSGTDTQYF.

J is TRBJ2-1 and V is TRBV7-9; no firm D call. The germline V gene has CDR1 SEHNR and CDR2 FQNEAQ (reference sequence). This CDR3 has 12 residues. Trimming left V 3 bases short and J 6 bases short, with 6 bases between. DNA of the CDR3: TGTGCCAGCAGCTTCTACCCCAATGAGCAGTTCTTC. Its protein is CASSFYPNEQFF.

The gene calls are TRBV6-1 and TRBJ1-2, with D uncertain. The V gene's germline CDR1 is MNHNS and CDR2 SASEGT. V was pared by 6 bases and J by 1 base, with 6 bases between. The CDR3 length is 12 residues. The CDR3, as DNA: TGTGCCAGCAGGCGGGATAACTATGGCTACACCTTC. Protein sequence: CASRRDNYGYTF.

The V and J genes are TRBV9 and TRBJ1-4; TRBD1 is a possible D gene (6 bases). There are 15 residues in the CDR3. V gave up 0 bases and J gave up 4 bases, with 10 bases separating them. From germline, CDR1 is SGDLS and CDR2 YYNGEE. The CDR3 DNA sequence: TGTGCCAGCAGCGTAGCGGCAGGGGTTAATGAAAAACTGTTTTTT. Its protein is CASSVAAGVNEKLFF.

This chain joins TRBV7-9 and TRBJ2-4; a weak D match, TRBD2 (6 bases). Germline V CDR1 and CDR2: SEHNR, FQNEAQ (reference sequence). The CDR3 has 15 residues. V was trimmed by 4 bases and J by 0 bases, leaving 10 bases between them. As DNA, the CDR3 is TGTGCCAGCAGCTCCAGACTAGAAGCCAAAAACATTCAGTACTTC. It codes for CASSSRLEAKNIQYF.

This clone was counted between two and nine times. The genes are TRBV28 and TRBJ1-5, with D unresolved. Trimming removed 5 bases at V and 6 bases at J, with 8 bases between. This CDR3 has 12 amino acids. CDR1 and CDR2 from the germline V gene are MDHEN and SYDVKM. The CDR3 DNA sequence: TGTGCCAGCAGTCTCAAGCCTCAGCCCCAGCATTTT. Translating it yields CASSLKPQPQHF.

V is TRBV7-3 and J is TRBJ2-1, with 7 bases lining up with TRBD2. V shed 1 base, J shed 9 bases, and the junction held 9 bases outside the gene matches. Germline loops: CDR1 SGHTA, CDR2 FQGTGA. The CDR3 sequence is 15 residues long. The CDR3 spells CASSLNPAGAGEQFF. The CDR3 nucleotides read TGTGCCAGCAGCTTAAATCCCGCGGGAGCTGGTGAGCAGTTCTTC.

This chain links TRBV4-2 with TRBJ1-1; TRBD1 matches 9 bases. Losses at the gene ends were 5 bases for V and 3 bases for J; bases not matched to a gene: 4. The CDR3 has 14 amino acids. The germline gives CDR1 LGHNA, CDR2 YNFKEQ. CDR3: CASSARTGDTEAFF. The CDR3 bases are TGTGCCAGCAGCGCCCGGACAGGGGACACTGAAGCTTTCTTT.